In its sample, the clone carrying this TCR beta chain was seen a few times. Once RNA had been extracted, it was reverse transcribed into cDNA to act as the sequencing template. Generated by immunoSEQ multiplex PCR, the TCRdb table keeps only in-frame clones and is missing some. The table includes roughly 170,000 clones, about 60% detected once. CDR1 MGHRA and CDR2 YSYEKL come from the germline V gene. The CDR3 runs to 13 residues. V lost 0 bases to trimming and J lost 7 bases, with 7 bases between them. The sample originates from a study of CD8+ T cells in alopecia areata. The V and J genes are TRBV4-1 and TRBJ2-1; D is unresolved. The sample was CD4+ T cells sorted from blood, taken at week 0. This TCR came from a human donor with alopecia areata. CDR3 loop: CASSQDSGNEQFF. CDR3 nucleotides: TGCGCCAGCAGCCAAGATTCAGGAAATGAGCAGTTCTTC.